The 15 T cell receptor beta chains in this list originate from one sample, sequenced in a study of regulatory T cells in long-lasting Graves disease. Time point noted: persistent/refractory GD, antithyroid drugs over 5 years with positive TRAb. After RNA was extracted from PBMCs, the TCR library was made from it. Building of the TCR beta libraries involved iRepertoire HTBI primers and Arm-PCR of CDR3 regions. MiXCR, run by TCRdb on the multiplex PCR reads, gives a single entry per CDR3 protein. The sample gives a few hundred thousand distinct CDR3 sequences, 20% to 30% of which show up once; roughly 30% is in the top ten. The sample here was peripheral blood mononuclear cells (PBMCs), taken when the disease was refractory, from a patient treated with antithyroid drugs. These receptors were taken from a female donor with Graves disease.

This clonotype came up many times. The rearrangement links TRBV2 to TRBJ1-3; the match to TRBD1 covers 7 bases. Germline V gene lookup returns CDR1 SNHLY and CDR2 FYNNEI. The V gene end was trimmed by 5 bases and the J gene end by 0 bases; junction bases not matched to a gene: 10. This CDR3 is 17 amino acids long. The CDR3 DNA reads as TGTGCCAGCAGTCCTTTGGACAGGACCCCCTCTGGAAACACCATATATTTT. Protein product: CASSPLDRTPSGNTIYF.

This chain joins TRBV7-9 and TRBJ2-6, with D unclear. This CDR3 region has 15 residues. V was shortened by 6 bases and J by 0 bases, with 9 bases between the two germline ends. The V gene's germline CDR1 is SEHNR and CDR2 FQNEAQ (reference sequence). Here the CDR3 DNA reads TGTGCCAGCAGACCACAGCGCTCTGGGGCCAACGTCCTGACTTTC. Its translation: CASRPQRSGANVLTF. The full variable domain, completed using reference TRBV7-9 and TRBJ2-6, is DTGVSQNPRHKITKRGQNVTFRCDPISEHNRLYWYRQTLGQGPEFLTYFQNEAQLEKSRLLSDRFSAERPKGSFSTLEIQRTEQGDSAMYLCASRPQRSGANVLTFGAGSRLTVL.

On this clonotype itself: With a much larger clone just one base away, this may be a read error. The J gene is TRBJ1-5, the V gene TRBV6-1; D not certain. Germline lookup yields CDR1 MNHNS and CDR2 SASEGT. The CDR3 is made up of 14 amino acids. Deletions cut 2 bases from V and 3 bases from J, with 8 bases between. The CDR3, as DNA: TGTGCCAGCAGTGAACTCCTTATCAATCAGCCCCAGCATTTT. Translation gives CASSELLINQPQHF.

This clonotype appeared many times. The chain links TRBV10-3 to TRBJ1-1, with D possibly matching TRBD1 (6 bases). Trimming took off 6 bases at V and 6 bases at J, with 14 bases between the two ends. Germline lookup yields CDR1 ENHRY and CDR2 SYGVKD. This CDR3 has 13 amino acids. The CDR3 nucleotides read TGTGCCATCAGGGATGGACAGTTCTCTGAAGCTTTCTTT. Its protein product is CAIRDGQFSEAFF.

V and J are TRBV7-2 and TRBJ2-6; no definite D call. The V end lost 2 bases, the J end lost 4 bases, and 6 bases lay between the germline ends. The CDR3 is 14 residues long. CDR1 is SGHTA and CDR2 is FQGNSA in the germline V gene. The CDR3 protein is CASSLSRGANVLTF. The CDR3 DNA is TGTGCCAGCAGCTTAAGTCGCGGGGCCAACGTCCTGACTTTC.

The chain joins TRBV9 to TRBJ2-6; maybe TRBD1 (5 bases). Germline V lookup: CDR1 SGDLS, CDR2 YYNGEE. Trimming took off 4 bases at V and 5 bases at J, with 16 bases between the two ends. This CDR3 is 16 amino acids long. For the CDR3, the DNA is TGTGCCAGCAGCCCCATATCGGACACGCGGGCCAACGTCCTGACTTTC. Protein: CASSPISDTRANVLTF. The full variable domain, rest sourced from reference TRBV9 and TRBJ2-6, is DSGVTQTPKHLITATGQRVTLRCSPRSGDLSVYWYQQSLDQGLQFLIQYYNGEERAKGNILERFSAQQFPDLHSELNLSSLELGDSALYFCASSPISDTRANVLTFGAGSRLTVL.

This clonotype has more than one count but fewer than ten. J is TRBJ1-4 and V is TRBV5-1, with D possibly TRBD1 on 5 matching bases. The length of the CDR3 is 15 residues. Germline V gene data show CDR1 as SGHRS and CDR2 as YFSETQ. V was cut by 0 bases and J by 3 bases, with 9 bases left in between. Written as DNA, the CDR3 is TGCGCCAGCAGCTTGGTGGGACGAGCTAATGAAAAACTGTTTTTT. As protein: CASSLVGRANEKLFF.

As concerns this clonotype: Just one base apart from a much larger clone, this may be a read error. This likely comes from a read error, as the CDR3 has no conserved phenylalanine or tryptophan at its end. The CDR3 bases are TGTGCCAGCAGACGGGATGGCACCGGGGAGCTGTTTCTT. Its translation is CASRRDGTGELFL. The chain employs TRBV2 and TRBJ2-2; perhaps TRBD2 as D (5 bases). Trimming left V 6 bases short and J 4 bases short, with 9 bases between. Germline V lookup: CDR1 SNHLY, CDR2 FYNNEI. This CDR3 has 13 amino acids.

CDR3 region: CASRAEWGSPLHF. In DNA form, the CDR3 reads TGTGCCAGCAGAGCCGAATGGGGTTCACCCCTCCACTTT. The chain employs TRBV6-2 or TRBV6-3 and TRBJ1-6; D call uncertain. The CDR3 consists of 13 residues. Germline CDR1 is MNHEY and CDR2 is SVGEGT. Trimming left V 6 bases short and J 9 bases short, with 12 bases between.

CDR3: CASSARGREVGDTQYF. The DNA of the CDR3 is TGTGCCAGCAGTGCCAGGGGGCGCGAGGTTGGAGATACGCAGTATTTT. This sequence joins TRBV2 and TRBJ2-3; 8 positions match TRBD1. This CDR3 spans 16 amino acids. J gave up 5 bases and V 4 bases, and 11 bases lay outside the gene matches. In germline, CDR1 is SNHLY, CDR2 FYNNEI. The full variable domain, completed using reference TRBV2 and TRBJ2-3, is EPEVTQTPSHQVTQMGQEVILRCVPISNHLYFYWYRQILGQKVEFLVSFYNNEISEKSEIFDDQFSVERPDGSNFTLKIRSTKLEDSAMYFCASSARGREVGDTQYFGPGTRLTVL.

V usage is TRBV6-2 or TRBV6-3 and J usage is TRBJ1-5, with D possibly being TRBD1 (5 bases). Germline CDR1 reads MNHEY; CDR2 reads SVGEGT. V lost 5 bases and J lost 2, with 13 bases in between. CDR3 length: 15 residues. DNA for the CDR3: TGTGCCAGCAGTCCTCGGGGCAGCCGCAATCAGCCCCAGCATTTT. Residues: CASSPRGSRNQPQHF.

This chain joins TRBV10-3 and TRBJ2-7; 9 positions agree with TRBD1. The CDR3 covers 14 residues. The V segment lost 6 bases and the J segment 4 bases; nucleotides outside the gene matches: 7. Germline V gene sequence: CDR1 ENHRY, CDR2 SYGVKD. CDR3 sequence (DNA): TGTGCCATCAGAGCGGGACAGGGAGATTACGAGCAGTACTTC. Amino acid sequence: CAIRAGQGDYEQYF.

V is TRBV19 and J is TRBJ2-7; 10 nucleotides align to TRBD1. The CDR3 length is 15 residues. Germline V gene sequence: CDR1 LNHDA, CDR2 SQIVND (reference sequence). The ends lost 5 bases at V and 4 bases at J; junction bases unmatched: 8. CDR3 region: CASSQPGQGLYEQYF. The CDR3 DNA sequence: TGTGCCAGTAGTCAACCGGGACAGGGGCTTTACGAGCAGTACTTC.

Regarding this clonotype: At one boundary the junction diverges from the germline segment, which might be a read error. This chain joins TRBV5-1 and TRBJ2-7; D perhaps matches TRBD2 (6 bases). Germline CDR1 SGHRS, CDR2 YFSETQ. The CDR3 contains 14 residues. This chain's CDR3 is CASSPRRGDYEQYF. In DNA, the CDR3 is TGTGCCAGCAGCCCAAGGAGGGGAGACTACGAGCAGTACTTC.

Only a few counts were recorded for this clonotype. The rearrangement links TRBV3-1 to TRBJ2-7; TRBD1 aligns across 10 bases. V shed 4 bases, J shed 0 bases, and the junction held 3 bases outside the gene matches. CDR3 length: 15 amino acids. Germline-derived CDR1 and CDR2 are LGHDT and YNNKEL (reference sequence). The CDR3 sequence is CASSLGQGLSYEQYF. The CDR3 DNA reads TGTGCCAGCAGCCTGGGACAGGGGCTCTCCTACGAGCAGTACTTC.